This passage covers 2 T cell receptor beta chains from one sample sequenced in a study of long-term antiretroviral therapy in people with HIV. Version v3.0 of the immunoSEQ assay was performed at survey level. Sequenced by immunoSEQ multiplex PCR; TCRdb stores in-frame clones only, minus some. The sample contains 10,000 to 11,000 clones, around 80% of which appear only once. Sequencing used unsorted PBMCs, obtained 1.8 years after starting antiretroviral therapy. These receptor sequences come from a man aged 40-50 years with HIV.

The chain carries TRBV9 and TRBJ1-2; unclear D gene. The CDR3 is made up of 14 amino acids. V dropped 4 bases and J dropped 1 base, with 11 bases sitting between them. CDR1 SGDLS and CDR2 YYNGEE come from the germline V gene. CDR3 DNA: TGTGCCAGCAGCCCAGAAGGGAGTAACTATGGCTACACCTTC. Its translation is CASSPEGSNYGYTF. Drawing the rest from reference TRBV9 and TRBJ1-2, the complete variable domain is DSGVTQTPKHLITATGQRVTLRCSPRSGDLSVYWYQQSLDQGLQFLIQYYNGEERAKGNILERFSAQQFPDLHSELNLSSLELGDSALYFCASSPEGSNYGYTFGSGTRLTVV.

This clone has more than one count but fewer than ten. The CDR3 reads CASSTYNGNYEQYF. As DNA, the CDR3 is TGTGCCAGTAGTACCTATAACGGGAACTACGAGCAGTACTTC. This rearrangement joins TRBV19 to TRBJ2-7; D is possibly TRBD2 (5 bases). This CDR3 spans 14 amino acids. The V gene lost 4 bases and the J gene lost 3 bases, with 13 bases spanning the gap. Germline lookup yields CDR1 LNHDA and CDR2 SQIVND (reference sequence).